This TCR beta chain was retrieved from a study of graft-versus-host responses after intestinal transplantation. Only in-frame clones appear in the TCRdb table, and some are missing; sequencing was by immunoSEQ multiplex PCR. The sample contains more than 50,000 clones, 90% to 95% of which appear only once. The CDR3 has 17 residues. Germline loops: CDR1 MDHEN, CDR2 SYDVKM. V dropped 6 bases and J dropped 6; count of bases not matched to a gene: 15. V usage is TRBV28 and J usage is TRBJ2-7; 12 nucleotides align to TRBD2. The TCR sequence derives from a human patient who received an intestinal transplant, so some T cells may come from the graft donor. The sequences come from PBMCs, collected about 120 days after intestinal transplantation. For the CDR3, the DNA is TGTGCCAGCAGGCCTCTTGACCTAGCGGGAGGGCCCGGCGAGCAGTACTTC. It specifies CASRPLDLAGGPGEQYF. The variable domain in full, with the rest retrieved from reference TRBV28 and TRBJ2-7, is DVKVTQSSRYLVKRTGEKVFLECVQDMDHENMFWYRQDPGLGLRLIYFSYDVKMKEKGDIPEGYSVSREKKERFSLILESASTNQTSMYLCASRPLDLAGGPGEQYFGPGTRLTVT.